Listed here are 32 T cell receptor beta chains from one sample, sequenced in a study of blood T cell repertoires in COVID-19. This table comes from immunoSEQ multiplex PCR, and its TCRdb copy is limited to in-frame clones, with some not included. The data hold 250,000 to 300,000 clones, with roughly 88% observed a single time. Sequencing was performed on PBMCs or T cells enriched from blood (not recorded which). The receptors were sampled from a woman aged 35 to 49 with acute COVID-19.

The V gene is TRBV6-2 or TRBV6-3, the J gene TRBJ2-7, with D possibly TRBD2 on 6 matching bases. The CDR3 is made up of 14 amino acids. V lost 2 bases and J 6 bases, leaving 14 bases between the germline ends. Germline CDR1 is MNHEY and CDR2 is SVGEGT. CDR3 bases: TGTGCCAGCAGTTACGCCTCACTAGCTGGCGAGCAGTACTTC. This codes for CASSYASLAGEQYF.

V gene TRBV12-3 or TRBV12-4 combines with J gene TRBJ1-5; D gene unclear. This CDR3 is built from 12 residues. The germline V and J ends were trimmed by 5 bases and 5 bases, with 7 bases remaining between them. As DNA, the CDR3 is TGTGCCAGCAGTCCCTCGGATCAGCCCCAGCATTTT. Encoded protein: CASSPSDQPQHF.

The chain links TRBV12-3 or TRBV12-4 to TRBJ1-2; no firm D call. V lost 8 bases and J lost 3, with 13 bases in between. CDR3 length equals 13 residues. The CDR3 protein is CASRRLRDYGYTF. The CDR3 bases are TGTGCCAGCCGGAGGTTAAGGGACTATGGCTACACCTTC.

The chain uses TRBV2 and TRBJ2-7; D possibly corresponds to TRBD2 (5 bases). The CDR3 runs to 13 residues. The V end lost 8 bases, the J end lost 3 bases, and 14 bases lay between the germline ends. Per the germline V gene, CDR1 is SNHLY and CDR2 is FYNNEI. CDR3 nucleotide sequence: TGTGCCAGCTCCCCGGACTCTTTCTACGAGCAGTACTTC. It specifies CASSPDSFYEQYF.

This chain joins TRBV19 and TRBJ1-5, with TRBD1 as a possible D gene (6 bases). Germline CDR1 reads LNHDA; CDR2 reads SQIVND (reference sequence). The CDR3 totals 14 residues. The V and J ends lost 4 bases and 5 bases respectively, with 12 bases between them. The CDR3, as DNA: TGTGCCAGTAGTAGCGGACAGTCGCATCAGCCCCAGCATTTT. Translating it yields CASSSGQSHQPQHF.

This sequence joins TRBV7-2 and TRBJ2-2, with TRBD2 identical over 8 bases. V lost 5 bases, J lost 6 bases, and 11 bases stayed unmatched. The germline V gene encodes CDR1 SGHTA and CDR2 FQGNSA. This CDR3 spans 16 amino acids. As DNA, the CDR3 is TGTGCCAGCAGCCAAGTGGGACTAGGTCTGGCCGGGGAGCTGTTTTTT. It yields the protein CASSQVGLGLAGELFF.

The rearrangement joins TRBV7-6 to TRBJ1-1; a possible D gene is TRBD1 (6 bases). The length of the CDR3 is 11 residues. V was cut by 6 bases and J by 7 bases, with 9 bases left in between. CDR1 and CDR2 (germline): SGHVS, FNYEAQ. In nucleotides, the CDR3 is TGTGCCAGCAGACAGGGCCGTGAAGCTTTCTTT. It codes for CASRQGREAFF.

The chain links TRBV7-3 to TRBJ2-3, with D possibly matching TRBD1 (5 bases). The CDR3 totals 15 residues. The germline CDR1 and CDR2 sequences are SGHTA and FQGTGA. V lost 0 bases, J lost 1 base, and 8 bases lay in between. The CDR3 spells CASSLTLGGTDTQYF. The CDR3 DNA is TGTGCCAGCAGCTTAACCCTAGGGGGCACAGATACGCAGTATTTT.

The CDR3 loop is CASKGWGPRESPLHF. The CDR3 region has the DNA TGTGCCAGCAAAGGGTGGGGGCCGCGTGAATCACCCCTCCACTTT. The chain combines TRBV28 with TRBJ1-6, with D perhaps matching TRBD1 (6 bases). Trimming removed 7 bases at V and 10 bases at J, with 20 bases between. In germline, CDR1 is MDHEN, CDR2 SYDVKM. This CDR3 region has 15 residues.

The chain uses TRBV30 and TRBJ1-2, with D tentatively TRBD1 (5 bases). V lost 1 base and J lost 0, with 15 bases in between. The CDR3 is made up of 16 amino acids. Germline V lookup: CDR1 GTSNPN, CDR2 SVGIG (reference sequence). The CDR3 bases are TGTGCCTGGAGTGGCGACAGACGCCCTACTAACTATGGCTACACCTTC. Amino acid sequence: CAWSGDRRPTNYGYTF.

This chain links TRBV9 with TRBJ1-6; tentatively, D is TRBD1 (5 bases). The CDR3 loop spans 15 amino acids. Germline V CDR1 and CDR2: SGDLS, YYNGEE. V lost 10 bases and J 2 bases, leaving 16 bases between the germline ends. The CDR3 region is CASARGRTYNSPLHF. CDR3 nucleotide sequence: TGTGCCTCTGCCCGGGGGAGGACCTATAATTCACCCCTCCACTTT.

The table lists this clone with a few counts. The J gene is TRBJ1-1, the V gene TRBV30; 8 bases are a match to TRBD1. CDR1 is GTSNPN and CDR2 is SVGIG in the germline V gene (reference sequence). V was pared by 4 bases and J by 1 base, with 2 bases of the junction left unmatched. This CDR3 spans 13 amino acids. The CDR3 sequence is CAWTGGKNTEAFF. CDR3 nucleotides: TGTGCCTGGACAGGGGGCAAGAACACTGAAGCTTTCTTT.

This chain joins TRBV30 and TRBJ1-4; no definite D call. Germline V gives CDR1 GTSNPN, CDR2 SVGIG (reference sequence). Between the trimmed V and J ends, which lost 2 bases and 5 bases, there was a span of 12 bases. The CDR3 extends over 14 amino acids. As DNA, the CDR3 is TGTGCCTGGAGTAGTAGCAGCCCGAATGAAAAACTGTTTTTT. Its protein product is CAWSSSSPNEKLFF.

V and J are TRBV4-1 and TRBJ1-5; 7 bases are shared with TRBD1. The V gene end was trimmed by 4 bases and the J gene end by 6 bases; junction bases not matched to a gene: 9. Looked up from germline, CDR1 is MGHRA and CDR2 is YSYEKL. This CDR3 contains 15 residues. CDR3 nucleotides: TGCGCCAGCAGCCTTGGACAGGACCCGGGTCAGCCCCAGCATTTT. This encodes CASSLGQDPGQPQHF.

The rearrangement uses TRBV5-1 and TRBJ2-3; 10 bases fit TRBD1. The junction had 9 bases not matched to a gene; V was cut back by 3 bases and J by 8 bases. Looked up from germline, CDR1 is SGHRS and CDR2 is YFSETQ. The CDR3 runs to 15 residues. The CDR3 is CASSSTGGVAGTQYF. The CDR3 nucleotides are TGCGCCAGCAGCTCGACAGGGGGCGTTGCAGGTACGCAGTATTTT.

The chain couples TRBV19 to TRBJ2-1, with a possible D match to TRBD2 (5 bases). The germline gives CDR1 LNHDA, CDR2 SQIVND (reference sequence). The V end lost 8 bases, the J end lost 8 bases, and 13 bases lay between the germline ends. This CDR3 is 12 amino acids long. The chain's CDR3 is CASGRTEYEQFF. CDR3 coding DNA: TGTGCCAGTGGAAGGACTGAATATGAGCAGTTCTTC.

Here the CDR3 reads CASSSNRGQGPEQYF. The CDR3 DNA sequence: TGTGCCAGCAGCTCGAACAGGGGACAGGGGCCCGAGCAGTACTTC. This chain connects TRBV11-2 to TRBJ2-7; 10 nucleotides agree with TRBD1. This CDR3 comprises 15 residues. V lost 4 bases, J lost 6 bases, and 9 bases stayed unmatched. Looked up from germline, CDR1 is SGHAT and CDR2 is FQNNGV.

This CDR3 is CASSPPSGRASYEQYF. As DNA, the CDR3 is TGTGCCAGCAGCCCACCAAGCGGGAGGGCCTCCTACGAGCAGTACTTC. This chain joins TRBV7-9 and TRBJ2-7, with 10 nucleotides matching TRBD2. The germline V gene encodes CDR1 SEHNR and CDR2 FQNEAQ (reference sequence). V was clipped by 5 bases and J by 0 bases; unmatched bases: 7. The CDR3 has 16 residues.

This clone was picked up a small number of times. The V call is TRBV3-1 (or the pseudogene TRBV3-2), the J call TRBJ1-6; D call uncertain. Germline V gives CDR1 LGHDT, CDR2 YNNKEL (reference sequence). This CDR3 is 12 amino acids long. The germline V and J ends were trimmed by 0 bases and 9 bases, with 3 bases remaining between them. The CDR3, as DNA: TGTGCCAGCAGCCAAGAGGCTTCACCCCTCCACTTT. Translation: CASSQEASPLHF.

The chain links TRBV5-1 to TRBJ1-1; 7 nucleotides match TRBD1. The germline V gene has CDR1 SGHRS and CDR2 YFSETQ. This CDR3 is 16 amino acids long. The junction had 6 bases not matched to a gene; V was cut back by 1 base and J by 0 bases. The CDR3 nucleotides are TGCGCCAGCAGCTTGAAGGGGACAGCAATGAACACTGAAGCTTTCTTT. This sequence encodes CASSLKGTAMNTEAFF.

Only one count was recorded for this clone. The genes are TRBV29-1 and TRBJ1-2, with a possible D match to TRBD1 (5 bases). V was trimmed by 5 bases and J by 2 bases, leaving 18 bases between them. The CDR3 totals 15 residues. The germline CDR1 and CDR2 sequences are SQVTM and ANQGSEA. CDR3 sequence: CSVLLSLPGNYGYTF. DNA for the CDR3: TGCAGCGTTCTCCTTTCCCTACCAGGGAACTATGGCTACACCTTC.

This chain uses TRBV9 with TRBJ1-1; a weak D match, TRBD1 (5 bases). The CDR3 consists of 15 residues. Germline V CDR1 and CDR2: SGDLS, YYNGEE. Between the trimmed V and J ends, which lost 0 bases and 0 bases, there was a span of 9 bases. The CDR3 coding sequence is TGTGCCAGCAGCGTAGAGGTGGACATGAACACTGAAGCTTTCTTT. Translated: CASSVEVDMNTEAFF.

This chain joins TRBV28 and TRBJ1-5; no reliable D call. CDR1 is MDHEN and CDR2 is SYDVKM in the germline V gene. This CDR3 is 12 amino acids long. V dropped 2 bases and J dropped 5 bases, with 4 bases sitting between them. The CDR3 here is CASSLVDQPQHF. For the CDR3, the DNA is TGTGCCAGCAGTTTAGTCGATCAGCCCCAGCATTTT.

V is TRBV7-9 and J is TRBJ1-1; D gene uncertain. The CDR3 length is 14 residues. Per germline, CDR1 SEHNR and CDR2 FQNEAQ (reference sequence). Trimming took 1 base from V and 2 from J, leaving 8 bases between them. CDR3 sequence: CASSLVLVNTEAFF. In DNA form, the CDR3 reads TGTGCCAGCAGCTTAGTACTAGTAAACACTGAAGCTTTCTTT.

The rearrangement joins TRBV2 to TRBJ2-5, with TRBD2 matching over 7 bases. With 3 bases clipped from V and 4 bases from J, the junction kept 14 bases outside the gene matches. Germline-derived CDR1 and CDR2 are SNHLY and FYNNEI. The CDR3 is 17 residues long. The CDR3 sequence is CASSDLYEREGLETQYF. The CDR3 DNA is TGTGCCAGCAGTGACCTCTATGAGCGGGAAGGGTTAGAGACCCAGTACTTC.

CDR3 in amino acids: CASRKGQHSNQPQHF. The CDR3 coding sequence is TGTGCCAGCCGAAAGGGACAGCATAGCAATCAGCCCCAGCATTTT. The rearrangement links TRBV6-5 to TRBJ1-5; 7 bases are a match to TRBD1. The germline CDR1 and CDR2 sequences are MNHEY and SVGAGI. The J segment lost 0 bases and the V segment lost 8 bases, leaving 7 bases of the junction unmatched. CDR3 length equals 15 residues.

The rearrangement uses TRBV30 and TRBJ2-2; perhaps TRBD2 as D (6 bases). Germline V gene data show CDR1 as GTSNPN and CDR2 as SVGIG (reference sequence). The CDR3 runs to 13 residues. V was shortened by 5 bases and J by 1 base, with 8 bases between the two germline ends. The CDR3 nucleotides read TGTGCCTGGCGGAGGGGGAACACCGGGGAGCTGTTTTTT. As protein: CAWRRGNTGELFF. The variable domain in full, completed from reference TRBV30 and TRBJ2-2, reads SQTIHQWPATLVQPVGSPLSLECTVEGTSNPNLYWYRQAAGRGLQLLFYSVGIGQISSEVPQNLSASRPQDRQFILSSKKLLLSDSGFYLCAWRRGNTGELFFGEGSRLTVL.

The CDR3 region has the DNA TGTGCCAGCACGAGGAGTTACTCCTATAATTCACCCCTCCACTTT. It encodes CASTRSYSYNSPLHF. This rearrangement joins TRBV27 to TRBJ1-6; D gene unclear. The CDR3 is made up of 15 amino acids. V dropped 7 bases and J dropped 0 bases, with 10 bases sitting between them. Germline loops: CDR1 MNHEY, CDR2 SMNVEV (reference sequence).

This sequence joins TRBV11-3 and TRBJ2-1; 7 nucleotides line up with TRBD2. From germline, CDR1 is SGHNT and CDR2 YENEEA. V shed 1 base and J 2 bases; nucleotides not matched to a gene: 14. CDR3 length equals 19 residues. CDR3 nucleotide sequence: TGTGCCAGCAGCTTAGGTTCCGCGGGAGTAATTTTTGCCTACAATGAGCAGTTCTTC. Translated: CASSLGSAGVIFAYNEQFF.

The chain joins TRBV5-1 to TRBJ2-7; D gene ambiguous. Trimming left V 0 bases short and J 1 base short, with 11 bases between. The germline gives CDR1 SGHRS, CDR2 YFSETQ. CDR3 size: 15 residues. In nucleotides, the CDR3 is TGCGCCAGCAGCTTGGCGACGGGTTCATCCTACGAGCAGTACTTC. It yields the protein CASSLATGSSYEQYF.

This sequence joins TRBV2 and TRBJ2-5, with 7 nucleotides matching TRBD1. The germline gives CDR1 SNHLY, CDR2 FYNNEI. V dropped 7 bases and J dropped 4; count of bases not matched to a gene: 6. The CDR3 spans 13 residues. As DNA, the CDR3 is TGTGCCAGCAAGGCAGACAGGGCAGAGACCCAGTACTTC. Protein sequence: CASKADRAETQYF.

This clone was detected only a few times. V usage is TRBV5-6 and J usage is TRBJ2-3; weak D call: TRBD1 (6 bases). This CDR3 is built from 14 residues. Trimming took off 4 bases at V and 2 bases at J, with 11 bases between the two ends. CDR1 is SGHDT, CDR2 YYEEEE, per germline. CDR3 coding DNA: TGTGCCAGCAGCATCAGGGGTGCCACAGATACGCAGTATTTT. This gives the protein CASSIRGATDTQYF. The whole variable domain, remainder taken from reference TRBV5-6 and TRBJ2-3, is DAGVTQSPTHLIKTRGQQVTLRCSPKSGHDTVSWYQQALGQGPQFIFQYYEEEERQRGNFPDRFSGHQFPNYSSELNVNALLLGDSALYLCASSIRGATDTQYFGPGTRLTVL.